The clone carrying this T cell receptor beta chain is termed medium-sized. Antigen unknown. There was relapse after autologous stem cell transplantation in every patient, and there was variation in brentuximab vedotin exposure. These data originate in a study of PD-1 blockade in classical Hodgkin lymphoma. Background on the study: Patients were given intravenous nivolumab, 3 mg/kg, every 2 weeks.

From germline, CDR1 is LNHDA and CDR2 SQIVND (reference sequence). The V gene end was trimmed by 6 bases and the J gene end by 3 bases; junction bases not matched to a gene: 5. The CDR3 runs 14 residues. This table comes from immunoSEQ multiplex PCR, and its TCRdb copy is limited to in-frame clones, with some not included. The sample holds 50,000 or so clones, around 67% seen once. Study-level results: According to reports, newly diagnosed patients had lower baseline TCR diversity than healthy donors, and relapsed/refractory patients had lower baseline TCR diversity still. TCR diversity rose significantly by C4D1 in CD4+ but not CD8+ cells. Patients with a complete response exhibited baseline diversity comparable to newly diagnosed patients.

The chain recombines TRBV19 with TRBJ1-5, with TRBD1 matching 7 bases. The input for sequencing was peripheral blood mononuclear cells (PBMCs), taken before the second cycle of nivolumab. The receptor was isolated from a human donor with classical Hodgkin lymphoma. CDR3 protein: CASRVTGNNQPQHF. The DNA of the CDR3 is TGTGCCAGTAGGGTGACAGGGAACAATCAGCCCCAGCATTTT.